This TCR beta chain was obtained from a study of OX40 agonist ivuxolimab in advanced cancers. Background on the study: Ivuxolimab, which patients received intravenously every 2 weeks, was dosed at 0.01 to 10 mg/kg. Study-wide points: At 0.1 to 3.0 mg/kg and by week 6, clonal expansion occurred in CD4+ and CD8+ blood T cells.

Clones were sequenced by immunoSEQ multiplex PCR, and TCRdb holds only the in-frame ones, with some missing. The repertoire holds roughly 60,000 clones, with about 85% as singletons. The CDR3 consists of 15 residues. The ends were cut back, 3 bases at V and 2 bases at J, with 10 bases in the middle. Germline CDR1 MGHRA, CDR2 YSYEKL. Concerning this clone: Its antigen is as yet unknown.

This clonotype was sampled from an adult with an advanced solid tumor such as melanoma, head and neck, liver or kidney cancer. This sequence joins TRBV4-1 and TRBJ1-4, with a tentative D call TRBD1 (5 bases). Material: CD4+ or CD8+ T cells sorted from blood, obtained in a trial of the OX40 agonist ivuxolimab. The CDR3 bases are TGCGCCAGCAGCCAGGCAGGGCGGACTAATGAAAAACTGTTTTTT. This translates into CASSQAGRTNEKLFF.